This entry concerns a single T cell receptor beta chain. Its antigen remains unidentified. This CDR3 has 16 amino acids. The germline V gene encodes CDR1 SGHNT and CDR2 YYREEE (reference sequence). Trimming removed 4 bases from V and 0 bases from J; junction bases left unmatched: 7. This entry is derived from a study of shared clonotypes between healthy human individuals. This was a deep-level run. Sequencing used immunoSEQ multiplex PCR; TCRdb keeps in-frame clones, though not all of them. The sample lists about 470,000 clones; roughly 83% were seen once. Points from the study as a whole: Sequencing depth was expected to influence donor clonotype sharing. The represented genetic and exposure-history diversity was limited by the small number of donors.

The chain uses TRBV5-4 and TRBJ2-1; 7 positions match TRBD2. This receptor was identified in a woman aged 40 to 50 in good health. Some clones in this sample may be carry-over from other donors' samples. The sequenced sample consisted of PBMCs. CDR3 in DNA: TGTGCCAGCAGCCCACCAGCGGGACGCTCCTACAATGAGCAGTTCTTC. Protein product: CASSPPAGRSYNEQFF. The full variable domain, in which reference TRBV5-4 and TRBJ2-1 provide the parts outside the CDR3, is ETGVTQSPTHLIKTRGQQVTLRCSSQSGHNTVSWYQQALGQGPQFIFQYYREEENGRGNFPPRFSGLQFPNYSSELNVNALELDDSALYLCASSPPAGRSYNEQFFGPGTRLTVL.